Below are 12 T cell receptor beta chains sequenced from a single sample in a study of tumor and adjacent non-tumor tissue in lung cancer. The template was RNA from unsorted bulk tissue. A modified ARM-PCR protocol with three rounds of nested PCR amplified TCRbeta. TCRdb reprocessed the multiplex PCR reads with MiXCR, giving one entry per CDR3 protein. The sample contains some 93,000 distinct CDR3 sequences, about 72% of which appear only once. Material for sequencing was lung tumor tissue. All receptors derive from a man aged 55 to 70 with non-small cell lung cancer.

At least ten counts were recorded for this clonotype. This chain uses TRBV6-2 or TRBV6-3 with TRBJ1-5, with TRBD1 identical over 7 bases. This CDR3 region has 14 residues. Germline lookup yields CDR1 MNHEY and CDR2 SVGEGT. Losses at the gene ends were 2 bases for V and 3 bases for J; bases not matched to a gene: 1. This chain's CDR3 is CASSYGTDNQPQHF. CDR3 in DNA: TGTGCCAGCAGTTACGGGACAGACAATCAGCCCCAGCATTTT.

This sequence joins TRBV11-2 and TRBJ1-2; unclear D gene. V lost 11 bases and J 8 bases, leaving 21 bases between the germline ends. The CDR3 has 13 amino acids. Germline lookup yields CDR1 SGHAT and CDR2 FQNNGV. The CDR3 loop is CACGLSRKTGYTF. The CDR3 DNA follows: TGTGCCTGCGGCTTATCGAGAAAAACAGGCTACACCTTC.

V gene TRBV5-4 combines with J gene TRBJ2-1, with 10 bases matching TRBD2. Germline V gene lookup returns CDR1 SGHNT and CDR2 YYREEE (reference sequence). V dropped 4 bases and J dropped 5; count of bases not matched to a gene: 9. There are 16 residues in the CDR3. CDR3 protein: CASSPSGLARNNEQFF. CDR3 in DNA: TGTGCCAGCAGCCCATCGGGACTAGCGAGGAACAATGAGCAGTTCTTC. Drawing the rest from reference TRBV5-4 and TRBJ2-1, the complete variable domain is ETGVTQSPTHLIKTRGQQVTLRCSSQSGHNTVSWYQQALGQGPQFIFQYYREEENGRGNFPPRFSGLQFPNYSSELNVNALELDDSALYLCASSPSGLARNNEQFFGPGTRLTVL.

This clonotype was counted between two and nine times. The genes are TRBV18 and TRBJ1-1; 7 bases map to TRBD1. This CDR3 spans 15 amino acids. Per the germline V gene, CDR1 is KGHSH and CDR2 is LQKENI. Trimming cost V 1 base and J 3 bases; bases outside gene matches: 5. The CDR3 sequence: CASSPRTTGDTEAFF. Written as DNA, the CDR3 is TGTGCCAGCTCACCACGTACTACAGGGGACACTGAAGCTTTCTTT.

About this clonotype itself: The CDR3 carries no conserved terminal phenylalanine or tryptophan, so it likely arises from a read error. The rearrangement joins TRBV12-3 or TRBV12-4 to TRBJ1-5; weak D call: TRBD1 (5 bases). CDR3 length equals 14 residues. The CDR3 DNA sequence: TGTGCCAGCAGGCCAGGGTATAGCAATCAGCTCCAGCATTAT. This translates into CASRPGYSNQLQHY.

As to this clonotype: An end of the junction does not agree with germline; a read error may underlie this. The rearrangement uses TRBV20-1 and TRBJ2-3, with a weak D call TRBD2 (5 bases). Germline V lookup: CDR1 DFQATT, CDR2 SNEGSKA (reference sequence). The CDR3 covers 17 residues. CDR3 protein: CSAANPLAGGRTDMQYF. The CDR3 DNA reads as TGCAGTGCTGCCAACCCTCTAGCAGGAGGACGCACAGATATGCAGTATTTT.

The table lists this clonotype with a few counts. V and J are TRBV7-2 and TRBJ1-5; D is ambiguous. The germline V gene encodes CDR1 SGHTA and CDR2 FQGNSA. The CDR3 is made up of 13 amino acids. V dropped 1 base and J dropped 5 bases, with 6 bases sitting between them. The CDR3 bases are TGTGCCAGCAGCTTAGGGGCCTATCAGCCCCAGCATTTT. This encodes CASSLGAYQPQHF.

A word on this clonotype: The missing conserved phenylalanine or tryptophan at the end of this CDR3 makes a read error likely. V and J are TRBV4-1 and TRBJ1-2, with 12 nucleotides matching TRBD1. The length of the CDR3 is 18 residues. Looked up from germline, CDR1 is MGHRA and CDR2 is YSYEKL. V shed 2 bases, J shed 3 bases, and the junction held 10 bases outside the gene matches. CDR3 DNA: TGCGCCAGCAGCCAAAGCGGGACAGGGGGCAGAGGCTACTATGGCTACACCTTA. Its translation: CASSQSGTGGRGYYGYTL.

Turning to this clonotype: At one of its ends the junction is not consistent with the germline gene, which may arise from a read error. The chain recombines TRBV7-9 with TRBJ2-4; D is possibly TRBD1 (5 bases). This CDR3 has 13 residues. Germline CDR1 and CDR2: SEHNR and FQNEAQ (reference sequence). CDR3 DNA: TGTGCCAGCAACTTAGAAGGGGTTGACATTCAGTACTTC. Protein: CASNLEGVDIQYF.

A word on this clonotype: This CDR3 fails to terminate in the conserved phenylalanine or tryptophan, so it likely reflects a read error. The V call is TRBV29-1, the J call TRBJ2-1; D is unclear. This CDR3 is built from 15 residues. Trimming took off 3 bases at V and 0 bases at J, with 12 bases between the two ends. CDR1 and CDR2 from the germline V gene are SQVTM and ANQGSEA. The CDR3 region has the DNA TGCAGCGTTGAGGGTAGTCCCATCTCCTACAATGAGCAGTTCTTA. This gives the protein CSVEGSPISYNEQFL.

The chain joins TRBV20-1 to TRBJ2-1; D is undetermined. The CDR3 totals 17 residues. Trimming left V 0 bases short and J 5 bases short, with 20 bases between. CDR1 is DFQATT, CDR2 SNEGSKA, per germline (reference sequence). Here the CDR3 DNA reads TGCAGTGCTAGAGATCAACTAAAGTCAGTGGGGAACAATGAGCAGTTCTTC. This gives the protein CSARDQLKSVGNNEQFF.

At least ten counts were recorded for this clonotype. The rearrangement uses TRBV12-3 or TRBV12-4 and TRBJ2-7; 7 bases fit TRBD1. The CDR3 is made up of 14 amino acids. The V segment lost 2 bases and the J segment 4 bases; nucleotides outside the gene matches: 5. The CDR3 DNA reads TGTGCCAGCAGTTTAAAGCAGGGGGTATACGAGCAGTACTTC. This encodes CASSLKQGVYEQYF.